The T cell receptor beta chain described here comes from a study of cytotoxic CD8 clonotypes in ibrutinib-treated CLL. At the level of the study: A median around 12 months of treatment, range 6 to 36, preceded the collection of response samples. Study findings and constraints: In comparison with age-matched healthy donors, baseline clonality was higher and tracked circulating CD8+ T-cell counts. Clonality showed a rise at ibrutinib response that reversed toward baseline at progression.

Comments on this clone: Its antigen is still unknown.

Target depth was 1 in 200,000 to 1 in 1 million T cells, about 10x per clonotype. The table came from immunoSEQ multiplex PCR; TCRdb's copy has only in-frame clones and leaves some out. The table lists approximately 280,000 clones, roughly four fifths of them singletons. This sequence was found in a human donor with chronic lymphocytic leukemia. The starting material was PBMCs, obtained at disease progression, from a patient treated with ibrutinib.

CDR3 sequence reads: CASSPPSGRSEQFF. The DNA of the CDR3 is TGTGCCAGCTCACCACCTAGCGGGAGGAGTGAGCAGTTCTTC. This chain links TRBV18 with TRBJ2-1; TRBD2 matches at 10 bases. Germline lookup yields CDR1 KGHSH and CDR2 LQKENI. The CDR3 length is 14 residues. V lost 0 bases and J lost 9; bases outside the gene matches: 2.